Detailed here is one T cell receptor beta chain. It lacks a known antigen. This sample was included in a study of human CD8 memory T cell subsets (dated by TCRdb to about 2020). A note on the overall study: TCRbeta repertoires of stem-like (TSTEM), progenitor exhausted-like (TPEX) and effector memory CD8+ T cell subsets were compared to assess their clonal relationships. Six donors each provided TSTEM, TPEX and effector memory subsets, and TCRbeta repertoires were obtained from all six. Broader findings and caveats from the paper: Only TCRbeta chains were sequenced, and the repertoire comparisons were based on over five donors and tested using paired t-tests with Bonferroni correction. Greater repertoire diversity in TSTEM than in TPEX subsets was suggested by Chao1 estimates, potentially reflecting a broader range of specificities. Normalized Shannon-Wiener diversity was similarly high in TSTEM and TPEX subsets, while effector memory subsets were less diverse by comparison. Clonotypes were shared with effector memory cells by both stem-like subsets, but only minimal overlap was found between TSTEM and TPEX repertoires, suggesting distinct antigen spectra.

CCR7+ PD-1+ TIGIT+ early differentiated memory cells with dysfunctional, exhausted-like traits were defined as progenitor exhausted-like memory CD8+ T cells (TPEX). Density gradient separation was used to isolate peripheral blood mononuclear cells from healthy donor buffy coats. In the study, total CD8+ T cells were enriched by negative magnetic separation with EasySep or MojoSort CD8+ T cell isolation kits. For each subset, total RNA was extracted using an RNeasy Mini Kit from duplicate vials of more than 120,000 sorted CD8+ T cells. PBMCs were used either fresh or after being cryopreserved in fetal bovine serum containing approximately 10% DMSO. Fluorescence-activated cell sorting on a FACSAria III was used to sort CD8+ T cell subsets to purity. Counted from cysteine to phenylalanine, this CDR3 has 15 amino acids. No DNA was logged. The germline V gene specifies KGHSH as CDR1 and LQKENI as CDR2.

TCRdb records NextSeq 550 as the sequencer. A Human TCR Profiling Kit was used to prepare UMI-labeled 5' RACE TCRbeta libraries. Every TCRbeta library was prepared in parallel with an identical number of PCR cycles. As for the authors' bioinformatics: Each TCRbeta library contained between 3,000 and 18,000 functional CDR3beta clonotypes. MIGEC 1.2.9 was used for UMI extraction and consensus assembly, with a minimum of three reads required per UMI. In-frame CDR3beta repertoires were extracted with MiXCR 3.0.3. Diversity metrics were computed in VDJtools 1.2.1 after downsampling each sample to 42,000 randomly selected UMIs. For each sample pair, the repertoire overlap metrics D, R and F2 were calculated in VDJtools using the top 3,000 clones. TCRdb reprocessed the reads, so every CDR3 protein sequence counts as one entry and DNA is not shown. Here the V and J calls rest on TCRdb's processing, not on the authors' analysis. The sample's records list fewer than 6,500 distinct CDR3 sequences. The ten largest account for about a fifth of the sample.

Recombination joined TRBV18 with TRBJ2-7; the TCRdb call, TRBD2, lacks DNA for checking. The material sequenced was CD8+ T cells from PBMCs. The sequence derives from a human donor in good health. The CDR3 here reads CASSPSASGPYEQYF.